A selection of T cell receptor beta chains follows, all from one sample in a study of beta chain features in type 1 diabetes. The repertoire was sequenced with immunoSEQ multiplex PCR; TCRdb's copy has only in-frame clones and lacks some. Of roughly 380,000 clones listed, about 19% are singletons. Source material: naive CD4+ T cells from blood. The receptor set was obtained from a woman aged 18-29 years in good health. Each CDR3 is given with its conserved first and last residue. Fields, in order: J gene, V gene, CDR3 protein.

TRBJ2-1,TRBV30,CAWSRGHPNEQFF
TRBJ1-2,TRBV4-1,CASSHRQGRANYGYTF
TRBJ1-6,TRBV10-3,CAIRDRDNSPLHF
TRBJ2-4,TRBV9,CASSVDGTSDIQYF
TRBJ1-4,TRBV25-1,CASSELGEKLFF
TRBJ2-7,TRBV21-1,CASSKSGCPYEQYF
TRBJ1-2,TRBV6-6,CASTLGRVNYGYTF
TRBJ2-7,TRBV18,CASSPDRVTYEQYF
TRBJ2-1,TRBV30,CASGLAGADEQFF
TRBJ1-1,TRBV29-1,CSVARKLNTEAFF
TRBJ1-5,TRBV19,CASSPGQQPQHF
TRBJ2-5,TRBV2,CASSRGQETQYF
TRBJ1-2,TRBV25-1,CASSENRGYTF
TRBJ2-6,TRBV4-3,CASSQDIGSAGANVLTF
TRBJ2-2,TRBV6-5,CASSYRGSPTGELFF
TRBJ2-7,TRBV4-3,CASSQDLWGGTTYEQYF
TRBJ1-6,TRBV19,CATAGLNSPLHF
TRBJ2-5,TRBV10-3,CAINGQGKETQYF
TRBJ1-1,TRBV19,CATALQGLMNTEAFF
TRBJ2-1,TRBV7-9,CASSPRLEAPIYNEQFF
TRBJ2-5,TRBV27,CASSEYTGVQETQYF
TRBJ2-3,TRBV7-9,CASSQWGGGTDTQYF
TRBJ1-4,TRBV30,CAWRQGNEKLFF
TRBJ2-7,TRBV5-4,CASSPPGGGASYEQYF
TRBJ2-1,TRBV19,CASSPAGRDWVFEQFF
TRBJ1-1,TRBV4-2,CASSPKQGADTEAFF
TRBJ1-2,TRBV13,CASSLGQGNYGYTF
TRBJ1-1,TRBV6-5,CASSRRLNTEAFF
TRBJ1-2,TRBV11-1,CASSPMGSLNYGYTF
TRBJ1-2,TRBV13,CASSIYRDRVNYGYTF
TRBJ1-4,TRBV14,CASSRGGYHEKLFF
TRBJ1-2,TRBV6-6,CASIDSYGYTF
TRBJ2-3,TRBV7-2,CASSLTSGSTDTQYF
TRBJ2-7,TRBV7-9,CASSFTGGSSYEQYF
TRBJ2-1,TRBV30,CASTSGSREQFF
TRBJ2-1,TRBV2,CASSERRVASYNEQFF
TRBJ2-5,TRBV9,CASSVGSIQETQYF